This paragraph reports one T cell receptor (beta chain). The antigen is unknown. Library construction for TCR beta used iRepertoire HTBI primers and Arm-PCR of CDR3 regions. TCRdb redid the calling of the multiplex PCR reads with MiXCR, one entry per CDR3 protein. The sample shows 360,000 or so distinct CDR3 sequences, about 23% of them seen only once. Regarding time point: persistent/refractory GD, antithyroid drugs over 5 years with positive TRAb. Preparation of the TCR library used RNA extracted from PBMCs. EDTA tubes held about 9.7 milliliters of peripheral blood from each patient. These data originate in a study of regulatory T cells in long-lasting Graves disease. General study results and limits: Patients whose Graves' disease persisted exhibited lower TCR diversity than those newly diagnosed.

This specimen was peripheral blood mononuclear cells (PBMCs), taken when the disease was refractory, from a patient treated with antithyroid drugs. The TCR was taken from a woman between 40 and 55 years old with Graves disease.

CDR3 residues: CASSLVAVSYEQYF. For the CDR3, the DNA is TGCGCCAGCAGCTTGGTGGCGGTCTCCTACGAGCAGTACTTC. This sequence joins TRBV5-1 and TRBJ2-7; D unresolved. The CDR3 spans 14 residues. CDR1 and CDR2 from the germline V gene are SGHRS and YFSETQ. Deletions cut 0 bases from V and 0 bases from J, with 7 bases between.